One sample yielded the 12 T cell receptor beta chains listed below, sequenced in a study of blood T cell repertoires in COVID-19 (dated by TCRdb to 2018 to 2020). Library preparation used the immunoSEQ multiplex PCR assay. TCRdb's version of the immuneACCESS table is confined to in-frame rearrangements and falls short of the full clone set. An unresolved V gene accounts for under half of the shortfall where checked; the remainder is of unknown origin. Here the sample has 350,000 or so clones; roughly 86% occur a single time. The top ten clonotypes cover 8.5% to 12% of the sample. The material sequenced was peripheral blood. The origin of the receptors is a woman aged 25 to 45 with COVID-19, enrolled during active disease.

V gene TRBV9 combines with J gene TRBJ2-1, with TRBD2 matching 9 bases. The germline V gene encodes CDR1 SGDLS and CDR2 YYNGEE. Trimming cost V 4 bases and J 6 bases; bases outside gene matches: 5. The CDR3 consists of 14 residues. CDR3 in amino acids: CASSPPGLANEQFF. The CDR3 coding sequence is TGTGCCAGCAGCCCCCCGGGACTAGCCAATGAGCAGTTCTTC.

This sequence joins TRBV7-2 and TRBJ2-5, with 10 bases fitting TRBD2. CDR1 is SGHTA and CDR2 is FQGNSA in the germline V gene. This CDR3 comprises 14 residues. J lost 5 bases, V lost 6 bases, and 6 bases had no gene match. CDR3 region: CASRPPGLAETQYF. The DNA of the CDR3 is TGTGCCAGCAGACCTCCGGGACTAGCGGAGACCCAGTACTTC.

The gene calls are TRBV2 and TRBJ1-3; D is ambiguous. Trimming removed 4 bases from V and 6 bases from J, with 22 bases in between. Germline CDR1 SNHLY, CDR2 FYNNEI. The CDR3 has 17 amino acids. CDR3 bases: TGTGCCAGCAGTGTATCGGGTAGTCCCTTCGGGGTAAACACCATATATTTT. Amino acids: CASSVSGSPFGVNTIYF.

This chain links TRBV19 with TRBJ1-5; weak D call: TRBD1 (6 bases). Germline values: CDR1 LNHDA, CDR2 SQIVND (reference sequence). This CDR3 is 13 amino acids long. Deletions cut 10 bases from V and 2 bases from J, with 12 bases between. The CDR3 DNA reads TGTGCCACTGGACAGTGGGGCAATCAGCCCCAGCATTTT. Translated, it gives CATGQWGNQPQHF.

This clone was observed a single time. The chain couples TRBV29-1 to TRBJ2-5; TRBD2 aligns across 7 bases. The CDR3 has 12 amino acids. The J segment lost 5 bases and the V segment lost 7 bases, leaving 7 bases of the junction unmatched. CDR1 and CDR2 from the germline V gene are SQVTM and ANQGSEA. CDR3 coding DNA: TGCAGCGCCAAAGGGGAGGGGGAGACCCAGTACTTC. This encodes CSAKGEGETQYF.

The chain links TRBV27 to TRBJ2-4, with TRBD1 matching over 7 bases. The CDR3 length is 16 residues. Germline CDR1 reads MNHEY; CDR2 reads SMNVEV (reference sequence). Losses at the gene ends were 3 bases for V and 3 bases for J; bases not matched to a gene: 8. The CDR3 sequence: CASSFHRGSGKNIQYF. Here the CDR3 DNA reads TGTGCCAGCAGTTTCCACAGGGGAAGCGGCAAAAACATTCAGTACTTC.

This chain joins TRBV7-9 and TRBJ2-3, with 9 bases aligning to TRBD2. The germline V gene encodes CDR1 SEHNR and CDR2 FQNEAQ (reference sequence). V dropped 7 bases and J dropped 2; count of bases not matched to a gene: 7. CDR3 length equals 15 residues. In nucleotides, the CDR3 is TGTGCCAGCACCCAGGGACTAGCCTTCACAGATACGCAGTATTTT. Its translation: CASTQGLAFTDTQYF.

V is TRBV11-2 and J is TRBJ2-1; perhaps TRBD1 as D (5 bases). V was pared by 5 bases and J by 7 bases, with 15 bases between. Looked up from germline, CDR1 is SGHAT and CDR2 is FQNNGV. This CDR3 is 14 amino acids long. CDR3 in amino acids: CASSPRQLGNEQFF. The CDR3, as DNA: TGTGCCAGCAGCCCAAGACAGCTCGGGAATGAGCAGTTCTTC.

The chain combines TRBV7-9 with TRBJ1-1; D gene uncertain. The length of the CDR3 is 15 residues. CDR1 is SEHNR and CDR2 is FQNEAQ in the germline V gene (reference sequence). Trimming stripped 1 base from V and 3 bases from J, with 12 bases between. CDR3 residues: CASSLVSGEYTEAFF. The DNA for the CDR3 is TGTGCCAGCAGCTTAGTATCCGGGGAGTACACTGAAGCTTTCTTT.

The chain is built from TRBV5-1 and TRBJ1-3, with 7 positions matching TRBD1. Trimming took 0 bases from V and 0 from J; bases not matched to a gene: 3. The CDR3 runs to 16 residues. Germline CDR1 and CDR2: SGHRS and YFSETQ. The CDR3, as DNA: TGCGCCAGCAGCTTGGTGACAGGGTTCTCTGGAAACACCATATATTTT. Its translation is CASSLVTGFSGNTIYF.

V is TRBV6-2 or TRBV6-3 and J is TRBJ2-2; a possible D gene is TRBD2 (6 bases). This CDR3 comprises 15 residues. Germline assignment: CDR1 MNHEY and CDR2 SVGEGT. Between the trimmed V and J ends, which lost 1 base and 0 bases, there was a span of 6 bases. The CDR3 nucleotides are TGTGCCAGCAGTTACTTAGCGGCGAACACCGGGGAGCTGTTTTTT. As protein: CASSYLAANTGELFF.

The chain employs TRBV7-6 and TRBJ1-5; TRBD1 matches at 7 bases. Trimming took 5 bases from V and 0 from J; bases not matched to a gene: 16. The CDR3 is made up of 19 amino acids. Germline CDR1 and CDR2: SGHVS and FNYEAQ. The CDR3 DNA reads as TGTGCCAGCAGCCGAAACCCAGCTAGGGGGCGATATAGCAATCAGCCCCAGCATTTT. This sequence encodes CASSRNPARGRYSNQPQHF.